This TCR beta chain stems from a study of blood T cell repertoires in COVID-19. Per the germline V gene, CDR1 is KGHSH and CDR2 is LQKENI. With 5 bases clipped from V and 6 bases from J, the junction kept 17 bases outside the gene matches. This CDR3 is built from 17 residues. Per the original data handling: Estimation of nucleated cell counts was performed using reference gene primer amplification. Sequenced by immunoSEQ multiplex PCR; TCRdb stores in-frame clones only, minus some. The DNA was the basis for D and trimming; V, J and clone size are from that table. The sample has about 150,000 clones; 84% are singletons.

The genes are TRBV18 and TRBJ2-7, with 9 bases that match TRBD1. This TCR was sampled from a man aged 65 to 79 with acute or convalescent COVID-19. What was sequenced was peripheral blood. CDR3 region: CASSYLGQGQGTSEQYF. CDR3 coding DNA: TGTGCCAGCTCATATCTCGGGCAGGGACAGGGTACCTCCGAGCAGTACTTC.